Listed here are 9 T cell receptor beta chains from one sample, sequenced in a study of CD8 T cells in ankylosing spondylitis. Study results and limitations: About 8 highly homologous variants made up a TCR beta motif that seemed to typify ankylosing spondylitis blood.

No antigen has been identified for these receptors. One entry per CDR3 protein results from TCRdb running MiXCR on the 5' RACE reads. The sample records 400,000 to 450,000 distinct CDR3 sequences, roughly 18% being singletons. Sequenced material: blood, either unsorted or a sorted T cell fraction (not recorded which). These receptors were taken from a male donor with ankylosing spondylitis.

This clonotype came up a few times. The gene calls are TRBV5-1 and TRBJ2-3; tentatively, D is TRBD2 (5 bases). Germline V lookup: CDR1 SGHRS, CDR2 YFSETQ. The CDR3 totals 14 residues. Trimming took 2 bases from V and 4 from J, leaving 11 bases between them. The CDR3, as DNA: TGCGCCAGCAGCTTAAACGGGATGTCAGATACGCAGTATTTT. Its translation: CASSLNGMSDTQYF. Full variable domain (outside the CDR3, taken from reference TRBV5-1 and TRBJ2-3): KAGVTQTPRYLIKTRGQQVTLSCSPISGHRSVSWYQQTPGQGLQFLFEYFSETQRNKGNFPGRFSGRQFSNSRSEMNVSTLELGDSALYLCASSLNGMSDTQYFGPGTRLTVL.

A few counts support this clonotype. The chain uses TRBV6-6 and TRBJ2-7; tentative D call: TRBD2 (5 bases). CDR1 MNHNY and CDR2 SVGAGI come from the germline V gene (reference sequence). This CDR3 contains 13 residues. V was shortened by 5 bases and J by 0 bases, with 8 bases between the two germline ends. The CDR3: CASSKGSSYEQYF. For the CDR3, the DNA is TGTGCCAGCAGTAAAGGGAGCTCCTACGAGCAGTACTTC.

The chain combines TRBV4-1 with TRBJ2-7, with 10 bases aligning to TRBD2. Germline V gives CDR1 MGHRA, CDR2 YSYEKL. With V trimmed by 4 bases and J by 2 bases, 2 bases remained unmatched. The CDR3 consists of 14 residues. The CDR3 is CASSLLAGTYEQYF. In DNA, the CDR3 is TGCGCCAGCAGCCTACTAGCGGGGACCTACGAGCAGTACTTC.

The table lists this clonotype with many counts. The chain couples TRBV5-1 to TRBJ2-1; tentatively, D is TRBD1 or TRBD2 (5 bases each). Trimming removed 0 bases at V and 2 bases at J, with 9 bases between. Germline V gives CDR1 SGHRS, CDR2 YFSETQ. This CDR3 is 15 amino acids long. CDR3 bases: TGCGCCAGCAGCTTGGTTTTGGGGGCCTACAATGAGCAGTTCTTC. This gives the protein CASSLVLGAYNEQFF.

V usage is TRBV5-1 and J usage is TRBJ2-3; no clear D gene. Germline V lookup: CDR1 SGHRS, CDR2 YFSETQ. The V gene lost 7 bases and the J gene lost 2 bases, with 11 bases spanning the gap. The CDR3 totals 13 residues. This CDR3 reads CASLPESTDTQYF. The CDR3 coding sequence is TGCGCCAGCCTTCCGGAGTCCACAGATACGCAGTATTTT.

About this clonotype itself: The junction departs from germline at one end; a sequencing error may be responsible. The chain joins TRBV7-8 to TRBJ1-3; D gene ambiguous. Per germline, CDR1 SGHVS and CDR2 FQNEAQ. This CDR3 region has 15 residues. The CDR3 bases are TGTGCTAGCAGCCCCCTTGGGAGTCCTGGAAACACCATATATTTT. Protein: CASSPLGSPGNTIYF.

The chain uses TRBV9 and TRBJ2-3; possible D gene TRBD2, 6 bases. The CDR3 spans 16 residues. Trimming took 2 bases from V and 0 from J, leaving 13 bases between them. CDR1 and CDR2 (germline): SGDLS, YYNGEE. The CDR3: CASSVRGTPSTDTQYF. The CDR3 DNA reads TGTGCCAGCAGCGTCCGCGGGACGCCTAGCACAGATACGCAGTATTTT.

This clonotype has more than one count but fewer than ten. This sequence joins TRBV7-2 and TRBJ2-1; 7 bases are shared with TRBD2. CDR1 and CDR2 (germline): SGHTA, FQGNSA. CDR3 length: 16 amino acids. V lost 5 bases and J lost 8; bases outside the gene matches: 15. CDR3 in amino acids: CASSRIGVAAGDEQFF. The CDR3 DNA sequence: TGTGCCAGCAGCAGGATAGGGGTTGCGGCGGGGGATGAGCAGTTCTTC.

The chain uses TRBV29-1 and TRBJ1-3; D is unclear. This CDR3 has 13 residues. V was cut by 4 bases and J by 0 bases, with 7 bases left in between. Germline V gene sequence: CDR1 SQVTM, CDR2 ANQGSEA. CDR3 amino acids: CSVAVNSGNTIYF. As DNA, the CDR3 is TGCAGCGTTGCCGTAAACTCTGGAAACACCATATATTTT.